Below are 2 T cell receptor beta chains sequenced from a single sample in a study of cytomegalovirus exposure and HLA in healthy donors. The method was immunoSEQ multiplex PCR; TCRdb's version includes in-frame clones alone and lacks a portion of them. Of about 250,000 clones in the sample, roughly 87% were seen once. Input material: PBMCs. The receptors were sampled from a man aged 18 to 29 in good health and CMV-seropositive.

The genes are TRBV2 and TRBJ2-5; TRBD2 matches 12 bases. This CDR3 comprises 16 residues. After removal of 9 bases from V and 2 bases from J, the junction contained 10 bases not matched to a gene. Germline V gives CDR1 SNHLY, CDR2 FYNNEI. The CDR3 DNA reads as TGTGCCAGTTACTGGACTAGCGGGACCTCGCAAGAGACCCAGTACTTC. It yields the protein CASYWTSGTSQETQYF.

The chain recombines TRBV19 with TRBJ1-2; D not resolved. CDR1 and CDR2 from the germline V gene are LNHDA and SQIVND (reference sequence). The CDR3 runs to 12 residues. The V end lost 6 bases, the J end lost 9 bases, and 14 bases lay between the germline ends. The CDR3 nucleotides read TGTGCCAGTAGATGGGATTCGGGTCGCTACACCTTC. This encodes CASRWDSGRYTF.